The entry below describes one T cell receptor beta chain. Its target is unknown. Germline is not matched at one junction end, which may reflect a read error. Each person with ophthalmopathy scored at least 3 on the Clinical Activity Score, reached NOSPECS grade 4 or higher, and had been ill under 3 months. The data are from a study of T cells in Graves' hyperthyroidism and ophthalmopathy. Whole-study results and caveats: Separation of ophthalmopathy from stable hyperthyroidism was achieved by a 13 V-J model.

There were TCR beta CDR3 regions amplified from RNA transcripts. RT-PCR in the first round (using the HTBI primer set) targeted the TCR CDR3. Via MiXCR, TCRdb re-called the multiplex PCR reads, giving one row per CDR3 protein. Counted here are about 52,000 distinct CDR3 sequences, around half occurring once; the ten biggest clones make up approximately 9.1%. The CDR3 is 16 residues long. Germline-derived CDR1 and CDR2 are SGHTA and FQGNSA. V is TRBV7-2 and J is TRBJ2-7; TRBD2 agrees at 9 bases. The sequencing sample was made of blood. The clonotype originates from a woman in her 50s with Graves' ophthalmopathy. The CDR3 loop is CASGLEASGTPCEQYF. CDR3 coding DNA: TGTGCCAGCGGCTTAGAGGCTAGCGGGACCCCCTGCGAGCAGTACTTC.